A single TCR beta chain is shown here with its context. Antigen: not known. This entry belongs to a study of cytomegalovirus exposure and HLA in healthy donors. Study at large: The 120 validation repertoires used the same platform as the roughly 700 first-cohort repertoires (as reported by a later analysis). Findings and limits, study-wide: Most TCR sequences were seen very rarely across donors, but some public TCRs occurred in many. Altogether, about 160 TCR beta chains were recorded as cytomegalovirus-associated.

The assay was immunoSEQ multiplex PCR, and TCRdb's table has in-frame clones only and misses some. The data show fewer than 95,000 clones, roughly 94% seen once. V was clipped by 5 bases and J by 6 bases, with 14 bases between them. The CDR3 spans 14 residues. Germline-derived CDR1 and CDR2 are MNHNY and SVGAGI (reference sequence). The sequenced sample consisted of PBMCs. The sequence was obtained from a woman aged 18 to 35 in good health and CMV-seronegative. This chain links TRBV6-6 with TRBJ2-1; D is unresolved. DNA for the CDR3: TGTGCCAGCAGTCCCCCGGGTAGCCTCAATGAGCAGTTCTTC. It specifies CASSPPGSLNEQFF.